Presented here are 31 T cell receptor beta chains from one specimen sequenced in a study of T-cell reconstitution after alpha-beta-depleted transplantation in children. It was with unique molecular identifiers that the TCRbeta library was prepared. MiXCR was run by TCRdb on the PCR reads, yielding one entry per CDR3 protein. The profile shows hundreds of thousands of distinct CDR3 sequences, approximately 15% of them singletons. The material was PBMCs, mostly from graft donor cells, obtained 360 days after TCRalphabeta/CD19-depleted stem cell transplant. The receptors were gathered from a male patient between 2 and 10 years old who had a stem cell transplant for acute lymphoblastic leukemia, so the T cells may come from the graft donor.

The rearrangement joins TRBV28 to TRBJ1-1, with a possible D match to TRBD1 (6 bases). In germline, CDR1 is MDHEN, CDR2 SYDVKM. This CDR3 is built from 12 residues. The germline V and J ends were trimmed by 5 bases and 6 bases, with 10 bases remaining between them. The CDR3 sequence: CASSAAGAEAFF. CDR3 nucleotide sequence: TGTGCCAGCAGTGCCGCAGGGGCTGAAGCTTTCTTT.

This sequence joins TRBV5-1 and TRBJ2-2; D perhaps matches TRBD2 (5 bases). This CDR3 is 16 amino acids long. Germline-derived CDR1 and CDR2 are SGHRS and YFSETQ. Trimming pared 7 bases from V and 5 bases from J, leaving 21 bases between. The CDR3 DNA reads TGCGCCAGCGGGTCTGTCGGTGGTAGAGGGACCGGGGAGCTGTTTTTT. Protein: CASGSVGGRGTGELFF.

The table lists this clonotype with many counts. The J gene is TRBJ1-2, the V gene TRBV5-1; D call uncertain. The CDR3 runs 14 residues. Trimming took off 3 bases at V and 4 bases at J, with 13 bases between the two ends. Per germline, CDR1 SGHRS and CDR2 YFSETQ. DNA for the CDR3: TGCGCCAGCAGCTCGGAGGAGCTAGCCTATGGCTACACCTTC. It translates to CASSSEELAYGYTF.

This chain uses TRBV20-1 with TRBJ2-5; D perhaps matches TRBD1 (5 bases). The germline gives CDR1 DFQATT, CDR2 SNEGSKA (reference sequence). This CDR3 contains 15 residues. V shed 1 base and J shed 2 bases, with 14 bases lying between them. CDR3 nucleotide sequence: TGCAGTGCTAGAGGGGTCCCTAGGGGACAAGAGACCCAGTACTTC. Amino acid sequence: CSARGVPRGQETQYF.

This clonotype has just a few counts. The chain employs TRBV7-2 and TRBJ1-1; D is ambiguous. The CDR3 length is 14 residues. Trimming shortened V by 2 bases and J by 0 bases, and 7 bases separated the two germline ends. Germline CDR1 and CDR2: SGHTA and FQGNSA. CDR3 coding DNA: TGTGCCAGCAGCTTATACGGGTTGAACACTGAAGCTTTCTTT. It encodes CASSLYGLNTEAFF. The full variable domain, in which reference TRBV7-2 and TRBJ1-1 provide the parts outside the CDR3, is GAGVSQSPSNKVTEKGKDVELRCDPISGHTALYWYRQSLGQGLEFLIYFQGNSAPDKSGLPSDRFSAERTGGSVSTLTIQRTQQEDSAVYLCASSLYGLNTEAFFGQGTRLTVV.

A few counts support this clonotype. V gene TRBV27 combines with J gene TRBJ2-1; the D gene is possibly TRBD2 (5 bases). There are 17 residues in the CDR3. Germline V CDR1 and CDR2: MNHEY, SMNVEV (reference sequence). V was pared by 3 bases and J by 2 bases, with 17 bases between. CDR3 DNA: TGTGCCAGCAGTTTGGATAAGAGGGCAAGGGCCTACAATGAGCAGTTCTTC. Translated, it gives CASSLDKRARAYNEQFF.

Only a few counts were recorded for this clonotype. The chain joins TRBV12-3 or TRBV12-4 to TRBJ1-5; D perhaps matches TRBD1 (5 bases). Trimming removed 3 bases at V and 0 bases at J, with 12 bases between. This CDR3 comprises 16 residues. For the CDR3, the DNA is TGTGCCAGCAGTTTCCATAGGGGTAATAGCAATCAGCCCCAGCATTTT. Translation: CASSFHRGNSNQPQHF.

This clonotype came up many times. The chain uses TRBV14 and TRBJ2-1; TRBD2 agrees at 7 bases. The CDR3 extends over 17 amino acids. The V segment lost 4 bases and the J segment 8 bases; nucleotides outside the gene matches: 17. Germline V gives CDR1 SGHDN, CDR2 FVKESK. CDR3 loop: CASSPRRWGGSRDEQFF. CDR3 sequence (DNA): TGTGCCAGCAGCCCGCGCCGATGGGGGGGTTCAAGGGATGAGCAGTTCTTC.

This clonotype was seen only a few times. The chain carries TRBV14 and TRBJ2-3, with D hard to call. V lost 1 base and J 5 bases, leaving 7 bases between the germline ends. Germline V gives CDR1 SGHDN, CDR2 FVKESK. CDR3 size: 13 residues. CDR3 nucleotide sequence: TGTGCCAGCAGCCAAGTACGGCAAGATACGCAGTATTTT. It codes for CASSQVRQDTQYF.

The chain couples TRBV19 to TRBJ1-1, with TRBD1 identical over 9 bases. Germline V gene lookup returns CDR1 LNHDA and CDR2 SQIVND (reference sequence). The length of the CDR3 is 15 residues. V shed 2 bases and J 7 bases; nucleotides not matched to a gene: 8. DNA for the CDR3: TGTGCCAGTAGTATAAAGGACAGGGGAGTGAGTGAAGCTTTCTTT. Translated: CASSIKDRGVSEAFF. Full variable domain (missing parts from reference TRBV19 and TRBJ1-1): DGGITQSPKYLFRKEGQNVTLSCEQNLNHDAMYWYRQDPGQGLRLIYYSQIVNDFQKGDIAEGYSVSREKKESFPLTVTSAQKNPTAFYLCASSIKDRGVSEAFFGQGTRLTVV.

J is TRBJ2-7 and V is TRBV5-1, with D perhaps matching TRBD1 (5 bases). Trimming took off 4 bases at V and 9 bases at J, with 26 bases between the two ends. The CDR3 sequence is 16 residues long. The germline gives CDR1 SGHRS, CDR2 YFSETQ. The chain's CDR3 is CASSLTAVSSMAGQYF. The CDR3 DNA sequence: TGCGCCAGCAGCCTGACAGCAGTCTCCAGCATGGCTGGGCAGTACTTC.

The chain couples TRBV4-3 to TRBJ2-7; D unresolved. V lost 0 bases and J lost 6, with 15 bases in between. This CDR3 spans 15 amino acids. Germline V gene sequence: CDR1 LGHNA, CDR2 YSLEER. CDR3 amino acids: CASSQDYGSDGEQYF. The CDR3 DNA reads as TGCGCCAGCAGCCAAGATTACGGGTCCGATGGCGAGCAGTACTTC.

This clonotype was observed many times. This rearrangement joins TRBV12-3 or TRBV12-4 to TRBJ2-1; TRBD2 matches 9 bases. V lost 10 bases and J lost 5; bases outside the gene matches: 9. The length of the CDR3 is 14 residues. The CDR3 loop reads CAILAGGPNNEQFF. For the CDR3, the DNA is TGTGCCATCCTCGCGGGAGGGCCGAACAATGAGCAGTTCTTC.

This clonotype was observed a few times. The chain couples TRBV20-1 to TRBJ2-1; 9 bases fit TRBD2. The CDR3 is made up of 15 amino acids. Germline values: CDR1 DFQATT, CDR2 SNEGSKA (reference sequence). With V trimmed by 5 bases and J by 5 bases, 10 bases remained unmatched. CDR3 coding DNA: TGCAGTGCTGGGTTTGGGACTAGCTTCCACAATGAGCAGTTCTTC. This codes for CSAGFGTSFHNEQFF.

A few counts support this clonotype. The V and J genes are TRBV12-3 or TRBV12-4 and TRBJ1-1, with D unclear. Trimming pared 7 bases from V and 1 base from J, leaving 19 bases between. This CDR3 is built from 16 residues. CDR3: CASTPFGGLGNTEAFF. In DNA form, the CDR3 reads TGTGCCAGCACCCCCTTTGGTGGATTAGGGAACACTGAAGCTTTCTTT.

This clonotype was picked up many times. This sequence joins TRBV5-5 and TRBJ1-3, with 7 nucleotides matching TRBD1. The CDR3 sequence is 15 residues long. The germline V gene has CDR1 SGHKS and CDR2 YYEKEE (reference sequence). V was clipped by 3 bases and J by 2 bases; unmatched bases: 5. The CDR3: CASSSTGSPGNTIYF. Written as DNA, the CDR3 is TGTGCCAGCAGCTCGACAGGGTCCCCTGGAAACACCATATATTTT.

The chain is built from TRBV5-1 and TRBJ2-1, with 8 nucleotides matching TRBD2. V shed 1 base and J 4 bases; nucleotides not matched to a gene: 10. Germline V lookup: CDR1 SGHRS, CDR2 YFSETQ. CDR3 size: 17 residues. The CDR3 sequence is CASSLSVASGRYNEQFF. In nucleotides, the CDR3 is TGCGCCAGCAGCTTGAGCGTCGCTAGCGGGCGATACAATGAGCAGTTCTTC. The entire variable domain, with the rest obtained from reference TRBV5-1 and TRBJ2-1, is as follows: KAGVTQTPRYLIKTRGQQVTLSCSPISGHRSVSWYQQTPGQGLQFLFEYFSETQRNKGNFPGRFSGRQFSNSRSEMNVSTLELGDSALYLCASSLSVASGRYNEQFFGPGTRLTVL.

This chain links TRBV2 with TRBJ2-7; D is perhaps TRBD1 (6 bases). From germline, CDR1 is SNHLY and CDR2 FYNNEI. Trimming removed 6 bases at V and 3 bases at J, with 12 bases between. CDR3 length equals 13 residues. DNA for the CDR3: TGTGCCAGCAGGGGGACAATTTACTACGAGCAGTACTTC. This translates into CASRGTIYYEQYF.

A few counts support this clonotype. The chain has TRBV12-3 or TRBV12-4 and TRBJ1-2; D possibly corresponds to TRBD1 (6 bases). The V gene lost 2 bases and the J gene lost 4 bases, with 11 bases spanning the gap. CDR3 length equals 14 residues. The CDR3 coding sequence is TGTGCCAGCAGTTTAAGGGACACCGGCTATGGCTACACCTTC. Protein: CASSLRDTGYGYTF.

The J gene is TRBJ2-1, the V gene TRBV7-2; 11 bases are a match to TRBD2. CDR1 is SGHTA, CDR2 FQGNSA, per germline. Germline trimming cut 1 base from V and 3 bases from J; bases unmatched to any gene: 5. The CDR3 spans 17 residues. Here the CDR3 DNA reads TGTGCCAGCAGCTTAGTACTAGCGGGAGCACTCTACAATGAGCAGTTCTTC. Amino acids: CASSLVLAGALYNEQFF.

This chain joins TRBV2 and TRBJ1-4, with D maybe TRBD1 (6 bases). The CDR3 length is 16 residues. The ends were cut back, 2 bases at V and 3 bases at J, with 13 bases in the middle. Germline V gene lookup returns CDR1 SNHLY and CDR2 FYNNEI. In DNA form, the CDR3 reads TGTGCCAGCAGTGAATTGGGGGGCGCAGCTAATGAAAAACTGTTTTTT. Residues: CASSELGGAANEKLFF. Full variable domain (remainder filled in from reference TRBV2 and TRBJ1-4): EPEVTQTPSHQVTQMGQEVILRCVPISNHLYFYWYRQILGQKVEFLVSFYNNEISEKSEIFDDQFSVERPDGSNFTLKIRSTKLEDSAMYFCASSELGGAANEKLFFGSGTQLSVL.

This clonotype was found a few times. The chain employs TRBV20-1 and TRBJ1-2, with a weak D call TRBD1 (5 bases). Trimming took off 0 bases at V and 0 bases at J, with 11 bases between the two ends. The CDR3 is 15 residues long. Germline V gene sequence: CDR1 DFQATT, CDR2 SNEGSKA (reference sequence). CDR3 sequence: CSARDRTGSNYGYTF. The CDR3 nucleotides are TGCAGTGCTAGAGATCGAACAGGATCTAACTATGGCTACACCTTC.

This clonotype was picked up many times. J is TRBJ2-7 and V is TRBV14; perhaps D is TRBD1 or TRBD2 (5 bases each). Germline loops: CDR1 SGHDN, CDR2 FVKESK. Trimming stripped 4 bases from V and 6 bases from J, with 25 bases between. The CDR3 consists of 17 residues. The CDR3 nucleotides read TGTGCCAGCAGCCTCCATCCTATCCGGGACCCCCGGCCCGAGCAGTACTTC. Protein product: CASSLHPIRDPRPEQYF.

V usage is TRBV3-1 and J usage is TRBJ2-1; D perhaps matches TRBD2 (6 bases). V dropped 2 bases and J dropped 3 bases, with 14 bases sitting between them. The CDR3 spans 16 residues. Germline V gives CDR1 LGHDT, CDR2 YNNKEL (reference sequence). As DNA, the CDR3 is TGTGCCAGCAGCCAAAGGCGGGGCGGTTTCTACAATGAGCAGTTCTTC. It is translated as CASSQRRGGFYNEQFF.

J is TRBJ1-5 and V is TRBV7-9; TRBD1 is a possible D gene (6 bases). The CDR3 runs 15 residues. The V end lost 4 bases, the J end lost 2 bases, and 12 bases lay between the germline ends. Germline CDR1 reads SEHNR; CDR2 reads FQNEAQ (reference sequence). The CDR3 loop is CASSSGEGGNQPQHF. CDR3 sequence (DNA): TGTGCCAGCAGCTCAGGGGAGGGGGGCAATCAGCCCCAGCATTTT.

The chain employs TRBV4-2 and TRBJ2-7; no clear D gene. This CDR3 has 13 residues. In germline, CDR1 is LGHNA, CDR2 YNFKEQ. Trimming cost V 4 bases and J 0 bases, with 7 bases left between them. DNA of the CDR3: TGTGCCAGCAGCCCTGAGCTCTCCTACGAGCAGTACTTC. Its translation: CASSPELSYEQYF.

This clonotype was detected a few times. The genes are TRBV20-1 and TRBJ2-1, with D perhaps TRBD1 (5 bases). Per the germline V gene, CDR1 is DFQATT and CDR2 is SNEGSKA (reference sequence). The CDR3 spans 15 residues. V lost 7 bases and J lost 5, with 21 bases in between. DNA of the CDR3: TGCAGTGTCCGGCTAGGGGTGGGCTCGAACAATGAGCAGTTCTTC. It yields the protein CSVRLGVGSNNEQFF.

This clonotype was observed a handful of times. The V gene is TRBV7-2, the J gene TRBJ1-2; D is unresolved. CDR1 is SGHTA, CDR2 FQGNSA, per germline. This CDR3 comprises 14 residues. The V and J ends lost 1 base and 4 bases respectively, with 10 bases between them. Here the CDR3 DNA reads TGTGCCAGCAGCTTAGAAGACGGAATCTATGGCTACACCTTC. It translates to CASSLEDGIYGYTF.

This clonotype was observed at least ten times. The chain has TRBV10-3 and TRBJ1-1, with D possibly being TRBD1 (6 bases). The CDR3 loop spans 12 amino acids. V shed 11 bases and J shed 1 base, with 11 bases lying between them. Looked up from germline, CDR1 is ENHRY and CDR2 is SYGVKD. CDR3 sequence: CASGARNTEAFF. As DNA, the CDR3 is TGTGCCTCAGGGGCGCGGAACACTGAAGCTTTCTTT.

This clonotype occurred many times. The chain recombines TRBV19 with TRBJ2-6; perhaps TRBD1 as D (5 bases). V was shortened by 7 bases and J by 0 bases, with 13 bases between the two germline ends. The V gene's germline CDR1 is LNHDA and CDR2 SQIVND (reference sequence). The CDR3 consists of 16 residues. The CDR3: CASTTDHDSGANVLTF. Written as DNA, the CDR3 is TGTGCCAGTACGACAGACCACGACTCTGGGGCCAACGTCCTGACTTTC.

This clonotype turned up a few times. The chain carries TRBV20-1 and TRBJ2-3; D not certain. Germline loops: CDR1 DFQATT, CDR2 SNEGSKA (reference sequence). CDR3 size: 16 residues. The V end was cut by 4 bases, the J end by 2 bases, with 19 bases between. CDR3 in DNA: TGCAGTGCTAACCGAACACCAGGACGATCCACAGATACGCAGTATTTT. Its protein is CSANRTPGRSTDTQYF.